The table lists the clone carrying this TCR beta chain with a few counts. This specimen comes from a study of T-cell reconstitution after alpha-beta-depleted transplantation in children. Germline values: CDR1 SQVTM, CDR2 ANQGSEA. V was shortened by 7 bases and J by 8 bases, with 11 bases between the two germline ends. This CDR3 has 11 residues. It was with unique molecular identifiers that the TCRbeta library was prepared. One entry per CDR3 protein, called by TCRdb with MiXCR from the PCR reads. The data contain about 600,000 distinct CDR3 sequences, 10% of them singletons. V is TRBV29-1 and J is TRBJ2-2; no reliable D call. This sequence was found in a human donor who donated a stem cell graft to a child with acute myeloid leukemia. The material sequenced was PBMCs from the stem cell graft donor, taken from the stem cell graft. The CDR3 is CSAYSRGELFF. The DNA of the CDR3 is TGCAGCGCATACTCACGGGGGGAGCTGTTTTTT.